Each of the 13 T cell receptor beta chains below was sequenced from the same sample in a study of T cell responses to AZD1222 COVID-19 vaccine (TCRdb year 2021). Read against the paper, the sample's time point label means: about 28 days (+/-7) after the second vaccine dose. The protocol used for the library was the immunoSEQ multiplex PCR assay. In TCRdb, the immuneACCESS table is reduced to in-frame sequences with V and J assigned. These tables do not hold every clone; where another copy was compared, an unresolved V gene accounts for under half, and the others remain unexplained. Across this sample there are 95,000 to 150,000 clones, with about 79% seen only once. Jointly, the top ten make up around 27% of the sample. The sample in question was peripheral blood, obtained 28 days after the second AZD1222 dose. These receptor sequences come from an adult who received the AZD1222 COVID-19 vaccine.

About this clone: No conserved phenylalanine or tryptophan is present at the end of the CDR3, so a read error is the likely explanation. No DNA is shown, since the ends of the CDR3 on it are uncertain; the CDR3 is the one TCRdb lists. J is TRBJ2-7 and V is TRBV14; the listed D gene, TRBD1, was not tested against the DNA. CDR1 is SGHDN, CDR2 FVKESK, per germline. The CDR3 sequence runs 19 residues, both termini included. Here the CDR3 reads CASSQAVRGRVFTAKSESR.

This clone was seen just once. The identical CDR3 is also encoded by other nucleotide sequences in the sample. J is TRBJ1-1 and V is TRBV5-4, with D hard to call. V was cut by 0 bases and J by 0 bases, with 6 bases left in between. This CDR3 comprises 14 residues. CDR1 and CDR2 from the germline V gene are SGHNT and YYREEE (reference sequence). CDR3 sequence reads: CASSLDRLNTEAFF. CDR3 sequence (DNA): TGTGCCAGCAGCTTGGACAGACTGAACACTGAAGCTTTCTTT.

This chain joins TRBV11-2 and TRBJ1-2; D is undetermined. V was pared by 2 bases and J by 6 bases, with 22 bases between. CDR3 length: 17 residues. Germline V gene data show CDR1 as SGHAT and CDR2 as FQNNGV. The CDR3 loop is CASSLMAVRLGVDGYTF. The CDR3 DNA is TGTGCCAGCAGCTTAATGGCCGTGCGGTTGGGTGTCGATGGCTACACCTTC.

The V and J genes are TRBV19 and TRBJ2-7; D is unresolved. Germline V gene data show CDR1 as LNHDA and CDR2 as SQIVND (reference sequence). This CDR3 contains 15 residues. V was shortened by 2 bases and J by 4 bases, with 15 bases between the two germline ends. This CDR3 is CASSILPGAEYEQYF. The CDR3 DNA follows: TGTGCCAGTAGTATATTGCCAGGCGCGGAATACGAGCAGTACTTC. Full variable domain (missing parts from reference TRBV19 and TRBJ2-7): DGGITQSPKYLFRKEGQNVTLSCEQNLNHDAMYWYRQDPGQGLRLIYYSQIVNDFQKGDIAEGYSVSREKKESFPLTVTSAQKNPTAFYLCASSILPGAEYEQYFGPGTRLTVT.

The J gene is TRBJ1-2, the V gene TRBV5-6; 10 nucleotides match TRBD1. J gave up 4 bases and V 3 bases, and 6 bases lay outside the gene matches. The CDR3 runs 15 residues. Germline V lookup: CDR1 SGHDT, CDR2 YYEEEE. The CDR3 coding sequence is TGTGCCAGCAGCTCCTGGGACAGGGGCGCCTATGGCTACACCTTC. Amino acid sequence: CASSSWDRGAYGYTF.

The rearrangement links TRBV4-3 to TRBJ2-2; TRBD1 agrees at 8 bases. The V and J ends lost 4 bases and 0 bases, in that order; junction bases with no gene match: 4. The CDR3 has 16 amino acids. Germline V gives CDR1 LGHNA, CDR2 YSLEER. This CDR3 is CASSPQTGANTGELFF. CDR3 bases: TGCGCCAGCAGCCCTCAGACAGGGGCGAACACCGGGGAGCTGTTTTTT.

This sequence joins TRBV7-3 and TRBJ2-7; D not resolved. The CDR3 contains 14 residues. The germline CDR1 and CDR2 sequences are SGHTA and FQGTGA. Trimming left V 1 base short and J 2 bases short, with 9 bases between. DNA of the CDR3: TGTGCCAGCAGCTTAAGCCCAGGTCCCTACGAGCAGTACTTC. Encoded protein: CASSLSPGPYEQYF.

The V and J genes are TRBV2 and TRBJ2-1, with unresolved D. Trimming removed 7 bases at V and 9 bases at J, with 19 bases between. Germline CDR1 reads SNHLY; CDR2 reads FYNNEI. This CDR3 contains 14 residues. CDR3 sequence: CASTLDSLFGEQFF. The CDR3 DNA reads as TGTGCCAGCACGTTAGACTCCCTCTTCGGTGAGCAGTTCTTC.

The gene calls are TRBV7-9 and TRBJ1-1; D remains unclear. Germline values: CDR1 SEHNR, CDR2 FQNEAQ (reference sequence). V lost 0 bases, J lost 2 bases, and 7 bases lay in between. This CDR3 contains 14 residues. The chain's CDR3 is CASSLAGVNTEAFF. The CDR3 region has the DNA TGTGCCAGCAGCTTAGCAGGTGTTAACACTGAAGCTTTCTTT.

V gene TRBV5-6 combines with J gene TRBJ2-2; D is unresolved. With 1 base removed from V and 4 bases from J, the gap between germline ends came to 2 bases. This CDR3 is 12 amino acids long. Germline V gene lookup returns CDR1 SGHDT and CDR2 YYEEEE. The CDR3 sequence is CASSLSTGELFF. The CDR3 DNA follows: TGTGCCAGCAGCTTGAGCACCGGGGAGCTGTTTTTT.

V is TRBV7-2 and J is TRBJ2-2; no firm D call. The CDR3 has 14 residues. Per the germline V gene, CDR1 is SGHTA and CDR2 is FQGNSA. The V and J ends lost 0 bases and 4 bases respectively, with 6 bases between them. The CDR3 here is CASSLAISTGELFF. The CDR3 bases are TGTGCCAGCAGCTTAGCGATCTCCACCGGGGAGCTGTTTTTT.

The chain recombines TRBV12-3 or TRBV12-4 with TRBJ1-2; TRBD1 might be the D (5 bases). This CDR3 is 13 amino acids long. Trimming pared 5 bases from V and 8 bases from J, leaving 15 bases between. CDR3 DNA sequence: TGTGCCAGCAGTCCAATGCGGAGGGGAGGCTACACCTTC. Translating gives CASSPMRRGGYTF.

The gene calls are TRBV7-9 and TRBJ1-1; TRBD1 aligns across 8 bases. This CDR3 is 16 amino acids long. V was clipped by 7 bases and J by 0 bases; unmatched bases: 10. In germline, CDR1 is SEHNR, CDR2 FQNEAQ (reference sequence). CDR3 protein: CASNPGTGAMNTEAFF. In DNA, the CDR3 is TGTGCCAGCAACCCCGGGACAGGAGCCATGAACACTGAAGCTTTCTTT. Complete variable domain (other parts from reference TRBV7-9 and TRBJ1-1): DTGVSQNPRHKITKRGQNVTFRCDPISEHNRLYWYRQTLGQGPEFLTYFQNEAQLEKSRLLSDRFSAERPKGSFSTLEIQRTEQGDSAMYLCASNPGTGAMNTEAFFGQGTRLTVV.